These 23 T cell receptor beta chains share one sample of origin, sequenced in a study of blood T cells in healthy people across ages. Through a sample-barcoded 5' primer and a J-beta primer mix, a second PCR was run for roughly 6 to 12 cycles. TCRdb re-called the 5' RACE reads with MiXCR, one entry per CDR3 protein. This sample has some 760,000 distinct CDR3 sequences, with roughly 25% found just once. These records were also assigned to another study, of T cells of mothers and their children.

The sequenced material came from blood. These receptors all stem from a boy aged 5-17 years in good health.

This clonotype has a handful of counts. The chain recombines TRBV29-1 with TRBJ1-2, with D perhaps matching TRBD1 (5 bases). Trimming stripped 5 bases from V and 0 bases from J, with 13 bases between. Germline V gene sequence: CDR1 SQVTM, CDR2 ANQGSEA. This CDR3 region has 14 residues. The CDR3 loop is CSVFGQGANYGYTF. The DNA for the CDR3 is TGCAGCGTTTTCGGACAAGGGGCTAACTATGGCTACACCTTC.

The chain has TRBV28 and TRBJ2-1; tentatively, D is TRBD2 (6 bases). In germline, CDR1 is MDHEN, CDR2 SYDVKM. V was cut by 6 bases and J by 4 bases, with 13 bases left in between. There are 14 residues in the CDR3. The CDR3 region has the DNA TGTGCCAGCAGAGAGCGGGTCTCTTACAATGAGCAGTTCTTC. Protein product: CASRERVSYNEQFF.

Only one count was recorded for this clonotype. This chain joins TRBV28 and TRBJ1-1, with 7 nucleotides matching TRBD1. The CDR3 runs 15 residues. J lost 1 base, V lost 2 bases, and 4 bases had no gene match. In germline, CDR1 is MDHEN, CDR2 SYDVKM. CDR3 sequence reads: CASSLAGTENTEAFF. The CDR3 DNA sequence: TGTGCCAGCAGTTTAGCCGGGACAGAGAACACTGAAGCTTTCTTT. The variable domain in full, with the rest retrieved from reference TRBV28 and TRBJ1-1, is DVKVTQSSRYLVKRTGEKVFLECVQDMDHENMFWYRQDPGLGLRLIYFSYDVKMKEKGDIPEGYSVSREKKERFSLILESASTNQTSMYLCASSLAGTENTEAFFGQGTRLTVV.

The V and J genes are TRBV4-3 and TRBJ1-4; 7 bases are a match to TRBD1. The CDR3 extends over 14 amino acids. Trimming cost V 3 bases and J 5 bases; bases outside gene matches: 3. Germline V gives CDR1 LGHNA, CDR2 YSLEER. CDR3: CASSQTGQNEKLFF. The CDR3 DNA is TGCGCCAGCAGCCAGACAGGGCAGAATGAAAAACTGTTTTTT.

The rearrangement links TRBV9 to TRBJ1-2, with D perhaps matching TRBD1 (5 bases). The V and J ends lost 6 bases and 2 bases respectively, with 11 bases between them. The CDR3 runs to 13 residues. CDR1 SGDLS and CDR2 YYNGEE come from the germline V gene. For the CDR3, the DNA is TGTGCCAGCACTCGGGGGGAAAACTATGGCTACACCTTC. Amino acid sequence: CASTRGENYGYTF.

This sequence joins TRBV7-2 and TRBJ2-7; no clear D gene. With 1 base removed from V and 2 bases from J, the gap between germline ends came to 15 bases. Germline V gene sequence: CDR1 SGHTA, CDR2 FQGNSA. This CDR3 spans 16 amino acids. The CDR3 nucleotides are TGTGCCAGCAGCTTAGACGGACCCCCAATAACCTACGAGCAGTACTTC. Translated, it gives CASSLDGPPITYEQYF.

V is TRBV5-1 and J is TRBJ1-1, with 8 bases aligning to TRBD1. Per the germline V gene, CDR1 is SGHRS and CDR2 is YFSETQ. The CDR3 has 14 residues. V lost 4 bases to trimming and J lost 6 bases; unmatched junction nucleotides: 8. CDR3 in amino acids: CASSLPGTGAEAFF. CDR3 DNA: TGCGCCAGCAGCCTACCGGGGACAGGCGCTGAAGCTTTCTTT.

Comments on this clonotype: Germline is not matched at one junction end, which may reflect a read error. This chain links TRBV6-6 with TRBJ2-7, with 8 bases aligning to TRBD1. The J call may be faulty, since TRBJ2-1 better matches the DNA end. Germline V gene data show CDR1 as MNHNY and CDR2 as SVGAGI (reference sequence). The CDR3 length is 15 residues. The CDR3 sequence: CASGYLTGEYNEQFF. In DNA, the CDR3 is TGTGCCAGCGGTTACTTGACAGGGGAATACAATGAGCAGTTCTTC.

The CDR3 region is CASSPLLAEGDNEQFF. As DNA, the CDR3 is TGTGCCAGCAGTCCGCTACTAGCGGAAGGGGACAATGAGCAGTTCTTC. The V call is TRBV27, the J call TRBJ2-1, with 8 bases that match TRBD2. The trim removed 5 bases at V and 5 bases at J, leaving 11 bases unmatched. Per germline, CDR1 MNHEY and CDR2 SMNVEV (reference sequence). The CDR3 has 16 residues.

This clonotype was seen repeatedly, ten times or more. The chain carries TRBV21-1 and TRBJ2-5; the tabulated D call, TRBD2, remains unverified against the DNA. TRBV21-1 is given as a pseudogene. The CDR3 has 16 residues. The CDR3 is CARDGRAGRTGKTQYF. CDR3 sequence (DNA): TGTGCCAGAGATGGTCGGGCGGGGAGGACCGGGAAGACCCAGTACTTC.

This sequence joins TRBV2 and TRBJ2-3; 9 nucleotides agree with TRBD2. Germline-derived CDR1 and CDR2 are SNHLY and FYNNEI. The CDR3 is 16 residues long. V lost 5 bases and J lost 3; bases outside the gene matches: 9. The CDR3 loop is CASSPQAGGGTDTQYF. The CDR3 DNA reads as TGTGCCAGCAGTCCCCAAGCGGGAGGAGGAACAGATACGCAGTATTTT.

This clonotype was observed a few times. The rearrangement links TRBV7-2 to TRBJ2-1, with TRBD2 identical over 10 bases. The V segment lost 6 bases and the J segment 7 bases; nucleotides outside the gene matches: 9. Germline loops: CDR1 SGHTA, CDR2 FQGNSA. The CDR3 contains 15 residues. The CDR3 DNA reads as TGTGCCAGCAGTCCCAGCGGGGGGGCAACGAATGAGCAGTTCTTC. This gives the protein CASSPSGGATNEQFF.

J is TRBJ2-5 and V is TRBV7-9; D gene unclear. The end of the DNA aligns better with TRBJ2-1, so the J call may be wrong. CDR3 length: 13 amino acids. CDR1 is SEHNR and CDR2 is FQNEAQ in the germline V gene (reference sequence). CDR3 nucleotide sequence: TGTGCCAGCAGCGACCCCCTTTTCCATGAGCAGTTCTTC. Its translation is CASSDPLFHEQFF.

This clonotype occurred a few times. The chain's CDR3 is CASSGDRGKTEAFF. The CDR3 bases are TGTGCCAGCAGTGGGGACAGAGGAAAAACTGAAGCTTTCTTT. The chain links TRBV2 to TRBJ1-1, with 7 bases lining up with TRBD1. The CDR3 has 14 residues. The V gene's germline CDR1 is SNHLY and CDR2 FYNNEI. V shed 4 bases, J shed 5 bases, and the junction held 7 bases outside the gene matches.

This clonotype came up a few times. The chain uses TRBV20-1 and TRBJ2-5; 8 bases line up with TRBD2. Matching the DNA end better, TRBJ2-1 makes the J call doubtful. This CDR3 contains 17 residues. CDR1 is DFQATT, CDR2 SNEGSKA, per germline (reference sequence). Written as DNA, the CDR3 is TGCAGTGCTAGAGAGTTCCCGGATAGCGGGGACGTGGGGGAGCAGTTCTTC. Encoded protein: CSAREFPDSGDVGEQFF.

Only a few counts were recorded for this clonotype. The V and J genes are TRBV14 and TRBJ2-5; possibly TRBD2 for D (5 bases). The CDR3 is 14 amino acids. V lost 4 bases and J lost 5, with 14 bases in between. Germline V lookup: CDR1 SGHDN, CDR2 FVKESK. The CDR3 nucleotides read TGTGCCAGCAGCCCTTTAGGCGGGCGCGAGACCCAGTACTTC. Translation gives CASSPLGGRETQYF. Full variable domain (outside the CDR3, taken from reference TRBV14 and TRBJ2-5): EAGVTQFPSHSVIEKGQTVTLRCDPISGHDNLYWYRRVMGKEIKFLLHFVKESKQDESGMPNNRFLAERTGGTYSTLKVQPAELEDSGVYFCASSPLGGRETQYFGPGTRLLVL.

This clonotype appeared a few times. This chain joins TRBV28 and TRBJ1-5; 8 positions match TRBD1. CDR1 and CDR2 (germline): MDHEN, SYDVKM. The ends lost 6 bases at V and 9 bases at J; junction bases unmatched: 7. This CDR3 has 13 amino acids. CDR3 sequence: CASSATGDRPQHF. The CDR3 region has the DNA TGTGCCAGCAGCGCGACAGGGGATCGGCCCCAGCATTTT.

This clonotype was seen many times. The chain carries TRBV12-3 or TRBV12-4 and TRBJ1-1, with a weak D call TRBD1 (6 bases). Trimming cost V 9 bases and J 0 bases, with 11 bases left between them. The CDR3 runs 13 residues. The CDR3 loop reads CASRQELNTEAFF. The CDR3 DNA follows: TGTGCCAGTCGACAGGAGTTGAACACTGAAGCTTTCTTT.

This clonotype was observed a few times. Germline is not matched at one junction end, which may reflect a read error. This chain connects TRBV7-9 to TRBJ1-3; tentative D call: TRBD1 (5 bases). The germline gives CDR1 SEHNR, CDR2 FQNEAQ (reference sequence). This CDR3 region has 14 residues. CDR3 loop: CASSPRGTGNTIHF. CDR3 sequence (DNA): TGTGCCAGCAGCCCTAGGGGCACTGGAAACACCATACATTTT.

The V gene is TRBV7-9, the J gene TRBJ2-5, with 7 bases identical to TRBD1. Looked up from germline, CDR1 is SEHNR and CDR2 is FQNEAQ (reference sequence). The CDR3 is 15 residues long. Trimming at V came to 5 bases and at J to 5 bases, leaving 11 bases not matched to a gene. As DNA, the CDR3 is TGTGCCAGCAGCCCCGGACAGGCCCCTTGGGAGACCCAGTACTTC. Amino acids: CASSPGQAPWETQYF.

This clonotype has a handful of counts. The chain carries TRBV27 and TRBJ1-1; D call uncertain. The CDR3 consists of 16 residues. V lost 2 bases and J 0 bases, leaving 13 bases between the germline ends. Germline CDR1 and CDR2: MNHEY and SMNVEV (reference sequence). DNA for the CDR3: TGTGCCAGCAGTTTAAGATACACAGCCTTGAACACTGAAGCTTTCTTT. Translating gives CASSLRYTALNTEAFF.

The gene calls are TRBV28 and TRBJ2-5; D could derive from TRBD1 or TRBD2 (5 bases each). Germline V gene lookup returns CDR1 MDHEN and CDR2 SYDVKM. V was shortened by 6 bases and J by 5 bases, with 13 bases between the two germline ends. This CDR3 has 13 residues. For the CDR3, the DNA is TGTGCCAGCAGATCCCGGGGCCGGGAGACCCAGTACTTC. Translating gives CASRSRGRETQYF.

A few counts support this clonotype. The chain joins TRBV7-9 to TRBJ2-3, with TRBD2 matching 10 bases. Germline V CDR1 and CDR2: SEHNR, FQNEAQ (reference sequence). Losses at the gene ends were 5 bases for V and 1 base for J; bases not matched to a gene: 12. CDR3 length equals 18 residues. The CDR3 is CASSPREAGGPGTDTQYF. The CDR3, as DNA: TGTGCCAGCAGCCCCCGGGAAGCGGGGGGGCCGGGCACAGATACGCAGTATTTT.